The entry below describes one T cell receptor (beta chain). Its antigen remains unidentified. No base quality information exists; no much larger clone differs at one position. The sample belongs to a study of blood T cell repertoires in COVID-19 (TCRdb year 2020). With regard to the full study: Samples from collaborators originated in the United States, Italy and Spain and spanned both the acute and convalescent phases of COVID-19. Sample metadata almost always included a de-identified subject ID, COVID-19 status, age in years and sex. A freely available public database, intended as a resource for researchers studying the immune response to SARS-CoV-2, is where the repertoires were released. HLA class I and class II types, where available, came from metadata supplied by the sample provider rather than from assay-based typing. The material from the prospective study consisted of cDNA or gDNA derived from T cells, B-cell-depleted T cells, or PBMCs. Samples were obtained from the ongoing ImmuneRACE study (first 160 participants) and from over a thousand subjects provided by 6 global collaborators. Deeply sampled blood TCRbeta repertoires from subjects exposed to, actively infected with, or recovered from COVID-19 were included in the dataset.

In the germline V gene, CDR1 corresponds to SGHRS and CDR2 to YFSETQ. The CDR3, cysteine through phenylalanine, is 16 amino acids long. Only the CDR3 part of the read is kept: 48 bases, read in frame from the first base. V sheds 0 bases and J sheds 7 bases, leaving 14 bases between their ends. The immunoSEQ Assay, a bias-controlled multiplex PCR, was used to amplify TCRbeta CDR3 regions from genomic DNA. Per the source publication's procedure: Nucleated cell counts per sample were estimated from amplification of reference gene primers within the assay. To quantify the absolute abundance of each unique TCRbeta CDR3 rearrangement, sequence reads were collapsed and filtered. Productive Simpson clonality was computed per sample as the square root of Simpson's diversity index over productive rearrangements. Imported from immuneACCESS, the table was reduced by TCRdb to in-frame sequences with V and J called. These copies leave out some clones; in studies compared against another copy, an unresolved V gene accounts for under half, and the cause of the remainder is not known. V and J calls and clone size are as listed in that table; D and trimming were resolved from the DNA. For this sample there are about 240,000 clones; 75% to 85% appear just once. The ten largest account for 6.5% to 8.5% of the sample.

The research as a whole found: The amount of clinical and demographic metadata varied by source and participant and was provided uncurated.

One collaborating source in Seattle enrolled patients while the patients were actively infected and followed the patients over time throughout the course of disease. Whole blood was collected in K2EDTA tubes by collaborating institutions according to the institutions' own protocols. For TCRbeta analysis, collaborator samples were shipped as frozen whole blood, as isolated PBMCs, or as DNA extracted from either sample type. The V and J genes are TRBV5-1 and TRBJ1-6; 6 matching bases give a weak D call of TRBD1. The material sequenced was peripheral blood. This clonotype was sampled from a woman at least 80 years old with COVID-19, enrolled during active disease. The nucleotide sequence reads TGCGCCAGCAGCTTGGAGGGGGTTTCATGGAATTCACCCCTCCACTTT. This encodes CASSLEGVSWNSPLHF. Here the CDR3 is joined to the reference TRBV5-1 and TRBJ1-6 genes, and the full variable domain is: KAGVTQTPRYLIKTRGQQVTLSCSPISGHRSVSWYQQTPGQGLQFLFEYFSETQRNKGNFPGRFSGRQFSNSRSEMNVSTLELGDSALYLCASSLEGVSWNSPLHFGNGTRLTVT.